This TCR beta chain is drawn from a study of response to subunit inactivated influenza vaccine (dated 2018 in TCRdb). About the study as a whole: Deep quantitative T cell receptor repertoire profiling was used in the study to track responses to a trivalent subunit inactivated influenza vaccine.

Trimming takes 2 bases off V and 5 bases off J; junction bases not matched to a gene: 9. The CDR3 holds 15 amino acids from the cysteine to the phenylalanine. Just CDR3 DNA is preserved here, 45 bases in frame from base 1. CDR1 SGHRS and CDR2 YFSETQ were looked up in the germline V gene. This clonotype has just a few counts. No antigen is known for it. No per-base quality is available; no much larger clone lies one base away. Study-wide findings and limitations: The authors suggested that each seasonal influenza vaccination may recruit only a limited number of new T cells.

Library preparation was by RT-PCR. TCRdb shows the sequencer as Illumina HiSeq 2500. Starting from the raw public reads, TCRdb applied fastp trimming at Q25, assembled clones with MiXCR and retained in-frame beta chains. Each entry is one CDR3 protein sequence, shown with its most common DNA and genes. The sample data list more than 450,000 distinct CDR3 sequences, and 10% to 15% of these were observed just once. The ten largest clones add up to more than 8.5% of the sample. The clonotype was recovered from a man in his forties or fifties who received an inactivated influenza vaccine. Donor details come from another sample of the same person, matched by shared clones. In this chain, TRBV5-1 is recombined with TRBJ2-5; TRBD2 matches 7 bases in the middle. Source: PBMCs from blood, taken on the day of vaccination. This receptor carries the CDR3 CASSLSGVGWETQYF. Here is the DNA: TGCGCCAGCAGCTTAAGCGGGGTAGGATGGGAGACCCAGTACTTC.